The clone carrying this TCR beta chain was recorded at least ten times. The antigen is unknown. Researchers amplified the TCR beta CDR3 regions from RNA transcripts. The HTBI primer set served for first-round RT-PCR of the TCR CDR3. Using its own MiXCR run on the multiplex PCR reads, TCRdb lists one record per CDR3 protein. The sample holds 640,000 or so distinct CDR3 sequences, 11% to 15% seen once. These data are taken from a study of T cells in Graves' hyperthyroidism and ophthalmopathy. Broader study findings: The model predicted ophthalmopathy a median around 6.5 months before onset. Ophthalmopathy and stable hyperthyroidism were separated by a 13 V-J model.

Trimming shortened V by 4 bases and J by 2 bases, and 8 bases separated the two germline ends. Germline V gives CDR1 SGHAT, CDR2 FQDESV (reference sequence). The CDR3 consists of 13 residues. The chain joins TRBV11-1 to TRBJ1-2; possibly TRBD1 for D (6 bases). Sequenced: blood. The sequence was obtained from a woman between 18 and 29 years old with Graves' ophthalmopathy. The CDR3, as DNA: TGTGCCAGCAGCTCCCAGGGGAACTATGGCTACACCTTC. Residues: CASSSQGNYGYTF.